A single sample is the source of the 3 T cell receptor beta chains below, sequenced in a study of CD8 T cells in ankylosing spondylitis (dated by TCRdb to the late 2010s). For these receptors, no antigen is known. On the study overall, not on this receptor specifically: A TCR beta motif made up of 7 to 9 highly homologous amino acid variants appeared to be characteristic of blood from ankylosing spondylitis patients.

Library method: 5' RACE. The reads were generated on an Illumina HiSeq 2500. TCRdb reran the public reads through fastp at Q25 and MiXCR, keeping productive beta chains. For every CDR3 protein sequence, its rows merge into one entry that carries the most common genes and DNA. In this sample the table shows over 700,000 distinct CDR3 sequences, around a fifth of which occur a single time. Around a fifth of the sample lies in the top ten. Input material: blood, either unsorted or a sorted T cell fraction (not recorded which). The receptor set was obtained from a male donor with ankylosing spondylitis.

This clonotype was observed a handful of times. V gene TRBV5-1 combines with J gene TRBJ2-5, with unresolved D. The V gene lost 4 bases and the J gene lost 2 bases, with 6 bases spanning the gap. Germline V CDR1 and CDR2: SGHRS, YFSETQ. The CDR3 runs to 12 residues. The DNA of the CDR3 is TGCGCCAGCAGCGCTGGTCAAGAGACCCAGTACTTC. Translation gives CASSAGQETQYF.

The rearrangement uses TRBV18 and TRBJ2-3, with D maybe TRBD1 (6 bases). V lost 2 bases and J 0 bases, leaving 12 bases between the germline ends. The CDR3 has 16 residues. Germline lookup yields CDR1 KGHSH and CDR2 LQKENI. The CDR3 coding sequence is TGTGCCAGCTCACCAGCCGGACAGTTTAGCACAGATACGCAGTATTTT. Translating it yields CASSPAGQFSTDTQYF. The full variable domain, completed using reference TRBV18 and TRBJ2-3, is NAGVMQNPRHLVRRRGQEARLRCSPMKGHSHVYWYRQLPEEGLKFMVYLQKENIIDESGMPKERFSAEFPKEGPSILRIQQVVRGDSAAYFCASSPAGQFSTDTQYFGPGTRLTVL.

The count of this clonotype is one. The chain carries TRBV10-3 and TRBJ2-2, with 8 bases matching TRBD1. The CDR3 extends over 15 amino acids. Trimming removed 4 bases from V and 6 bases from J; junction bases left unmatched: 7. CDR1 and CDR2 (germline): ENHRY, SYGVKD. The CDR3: CAISGGQGVAGELFF. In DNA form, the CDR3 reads TGTGCCATCAGTGGCGGACAGGGCGTAGCCGGGGAGCTGTTTTTT.